The present TCR beta chain was sequenced within a study of Tregs in tolerant kidney transplant recipients. Findings and limits, study-wide: Validation in larger populations is needed because few patients were studied. The most relevant donor-specific Treg TCRbeta repertoire apparently came from expansion with activated donor B cells.

This CDR3 comprises 13 residues. V gave up 1 base and J gave up 7 bases, with 7 bases separating them. Germline CDR1 reads LNHDA; CDR2 reads SQIVND (reference sequence). This clone was counted once. What it recognizes is unknown. Recipients received nonmyeloablative bone marrow transplants from related graft donors, with transient mixed chimerism. TCRdb's table, derived via immunoSEQ multiplex PCR, lists solely in-frame clones and lacks some. The sample has around 64,000 clones, more than 70% seen once. The sequence derives from a human patient who received a combined kidney and bone marrow transplant. Part of the T cells may come from the graft donor. The chain recombines TRBV19 with TRBJ2-2; D might be TRBD2 (5 bases). The sample was CD4+ T cells from blood (PBMCs), taken 6 months after the transplant. Here the CDR3 DNA reads TGTGCCAGTAGTATAGCGGGGTACGGGGAGCTGTTTTTT. Amino acids: CASSIAGYGELFF.